One and the same sample provided the 18 T cell receptor beta chains below, sequenced in a study of Ad26.COV2.S vaccination and SARS-CoV-2 variants. The table came from immunoSEQ multiplex PCR; TCRdb's copy has only in-frame clones and leaves some out. Among 350,000 to 400,000 clones listed, around nine tenths were seen once. As for treatment: some 19 received Ad26.COV2.S at low or high dose, single or two shots; about 5 received placebo; per-sample allocation not given. Repertoires come from day 63 after the first vaccine or placebo injection. The sequenced sample was peripheral blood, obtained in a trial of Ad26.COV2.S vaccine versus placebo. The receptors come from a person aged 18 to 65 who received the Ad26.COV2.S COVID-19 vaccine or a placebo.

V usage is TRBV5-1 and J usage is TRBJ2-2; no firm D call. Trimming shortened V by 1 base and J by 9 bases, and 10 bases separated the two germline ends. Germline assignment: CDR1 SGHRS and CDR2 YFSETQ. CDR3 length: 13 residues. CDR3 coding DNA: TGCGCCAGCAGCTTGTTAAGGGTTAGGGAGCTGTTTTTT. Protein: CASSLLRVRELFF.

The CDR3 DNA follows: TGTGCCATCAGTGAGTCTTGGGTGGGGTACGAGCAGTACTTC. As protein: CAISESWVGYEQYF. The chain joins TRBV10-3 to TRBJ2-7; D gene ambiguous. This CDR3 is 14 amino acids long. Germline V lookup: CDR1 ENHRY, CDR2 SYGVKD. Trimming removed 0 bases at V and 4 bases at J, with 10 bases between.

The rearrangement links TRBV4-1 to TRBJ1-2; D gene ambiguous. Germline V gives CDR1 MGHRA, CDR2 YSYEKL. This CDR3 comprises 15 residues. The V end was cut by 6 bases, the J end by 0 bases, with 14 bases between. The CDR3 coding sequence is TGCGCCAGCAGACCTACCGGGCCTTCTAACTATGGCTACACCTTC. It codes for CASRPTGPSNYGYTF.

The chain employs TRBV7-2 and TRBJ1-5; TRBD1 matches 8 bases. The V gene's germline CDR1 is SGHTA and CDR2 FQGNSA. The ends lost 2 bases at V and 4 bases at J; junction bases unmatched: 4. The CDR3 length is 15 residues. The CDR3, as DNA: TGTGCCAGCAGCTTAAACAGGGGGATTAATCAGCCCCAGCATTTT. Encoded protein: CASSLNRGINQPQHF.

The genes are TRBV2 and TRBJ1-2; 9 bases are a match to TRBD1. Trimming at V came to 8 bases and at J to 5 bases, leaving 9 bases not matched to a gene. The CDR3 runs 14 residues. CDR1 is SNHLY and CDR2 is FYNNEI in the germline V gene. CDR3 sequence (DNA): TGTGCCAGCGGGTTGGGACAGGGTCGGTATGGCTACACCTTC. It encodes CASGLGQGRYGYTF.

This chain joins TRBV5-1 and TRBJ2-3; D is possibly TRBD2 (6 bases). The CDR3 consists of 15 residues. The germline gives CDR1 SGHRS, CDR2 YFSETQ. Deletions cut 7 bases from V and 2 bases from J, with 17 bases between. The CDR3 DNA follows: TGCGCCAGCGGTTCGGCGGGGAGATTCACAGATACGCAGTATTTT. This translates into CASGSAGRFTDTQYF.

The genes are TRBV10-3 and TRBJ2-1, with TRBD1 identical over 9 bases. The CDR3 is 17 residues long. CDR1 and CDR2 (germline): ENHRY, SYGVKD. Unmatched junction bases numbered 7, after V lost 2 bases and J lost 2 bases. This CDR3 is CAISEARDRETYNEQFF. In DNA form, the CDR3 reads TGTGCCATCAGTGAGGCCCGGGACAGGGAGACCTACAATGAGCAGTTCTTC.

Here the CDR3 reads CASSQANQETQYF. The CDR3 DNA reads TGTGCCAGCAGCCAGGCTAACCAAGAGACCCAGTACTTC. The chain employs TRBV3-1 (or the pseudogene TRBV3-2) and TRBJ2-5; D call uncertain. V gave up 3 bases and J gave up 0 bases, with 5 bases separating them. This CDR3 is 13 amino acids long. Germline CDR1 and CDR2: LGHDT and YNNKEL (reference sequence).

This clone was seen a few times. This chain links TRBV7-2 with TRBJ1-2; 7 positions match TRBD1. From germline, CDR1 is SGHTA and CDR2 FQGNSA. This CDR3 has 15 residues. The ends lost 3 bases at V and 5 bases at J; junction bases unmatched: 9. CDR3 region: CASSLSTGRGYGYTF. The CDR3 coding sequence is TGTGCCAGCAGCTTGTCGACAGGGAGAGGGTATGGCTACACCTTC.

The genes are TRBV18 and TRBJ2-5; D is ambiguous. The V gene lost 3 bases and the J gene lost 3 bases, with 8 bases spanning the gap. CDR1 is KGHSH, CDR2 LQKENI, per germline. The CDR3 totals 13 residues. The CDR3 region is CASSPGSEETQYF. As DNA, the CDR3 is TGTGCCAGCTCACCCGGTTCGGAAGAGACCCAGTACTTC.

This clone occurred once. The V and J genes are TRBV27 and TRBJ1-2; no clear D gene. CDR3 length equals 12 residues. Germline V gene sequence: CDR1 MNHEY, CDR2 SMNVEV (reference sequence). The V end lost 10 bases, the J end lost 4 bases, and 13 bases lay between the germline ends. CDR3 in amino acids: CATHGGLYGYTF. The CDR3 DNA is TGTGCCACCCATGGAGGTCTCTATGGCTACACCTTC.

This chain uses TRBV30 with TRBJ1-3; D is unclear. CDR3 length equals 15 residues. CDR1 GTSNPN and CDR2 SVGIG come from the germline V gene (reference sequence). V lost 3 bases and J 0 bases, leaving 12 bases between the germline ends. The CDR3 reads CAWRTYTGSGNTIYF. DNA of the CDR3: TGTGCCTGGAGGACCTACACCGGCTCTGGAAACACCATATATTTT.

The rearrangement joins TRBV12-5 to TRBJ2-2, with 8 bases identical to TRBD2. Germline trimming cut 4 bases from V and 2 bases from J; bases unmatched to any gene: 12. Germline V gene data show CDR1 as LGHNT and CDR2 as FRNRAP. The CDR3 runs 18 residues. Here the CDR3 reads CASGSLRGGGINTGELFF. DNA for the CDR3: TGTGCTAGTGGTTCCCTCCGGGGCGGGGGGATTAACACCGGGGAGCTGTTTTTT.

This clone was found once. The gene calls are TRBV6-6 and TRBJ1-2; D call uncertain. The germline V gene has CDR1 MNHNY and CDR2 SVGAGI (reference sequence). V was trimmed by 7 bases and J by 1 base, leaving 16 bases between them. This CDR3 is built from 15 residues. This CDR3 is CASTRYTARNYGYTF. In DNA form, the CDR3 reads TGTGCCAGCACTCGGTACACGGCCCGTAACTATGGCTACACCTTC.

The chain uses TRBV4-3 and TRBJ1-1; no reliable D call. Trimming left V 0 bases short and J 8 bases short, with 19 bases between. CDR1 is LGHNA, CDR2 YSLEER, per germline. The CDR3 loop spans 16 amino acids. CDR3 protein: CASSQEAGEGVTEAFF. For the CDR3, the DNA is TGCGCCAGCAGCCAAGAAGCGGGAGAAGGAGTAACGGAAGCTTTCTTT.

J is TRBJ2-7 and V is TRBV7-2; TRBD1 agrees at 12 bases. The CDR3 has 15 amino acids. After removal of 5 bases from V and 5 bases from J, the junction contained 7 bases not matched to a gene. Germline lookup yields CDR1 SGHTA and CDR2 FQGNSA. CDR3 in amino acids: CASSPGQGAVDEQYF. Here the CDR3 DNA reads TGTGCCAGCAGCCCGGGACAGGGGGCAGTAGACGAGCAGTACTTC.

The chain links TRBV7-9 to TRBJ1-1; 8 nucleotides align to TRBD1. V shed 4 bases, J shed 5 bases, and the junction held 6 bases outside the gene matches. From germline, CDR1 is SEHNR and CDR2 FQNEAQ (reference sequence). The CDR3 length is 14 residues. Here the CDR3 DNA reads TGTGCCAGCAGCTCCCAAGACAGGGGAACTGAAGCTTTCTTT. Translated: CASSSQDRGTEAFF.

V and J are TRBV6-2 or TRBV6-3 and TRBJ1-3; no clear D gene. CDR3 size: 19 residues. V was trimmed by 0 bases and J by 0 bases, leaving 18 bases between them. The germline gives CDR1 MNHEY, CDR2 SVGEGT. The CDR3 region is CASSYSRIIVGSSGNTIYF. CDR3 DNA: TGTGCCAGCAGTTACTCGCGGATCATTGTTGGGAGCTCTGGAAACACCATATATTTT.